Listed here are 19 T cell receptor beta chains from one sample, sequenced in a study of blood T cell repertoires in COVID-19. The assay was immunoSEQ multiplex PCR, and TCRdb's table has in-frame clones only and misses some. Here the sample spans 250,000 to 350,000 clones, 90% being singletons. Sequenced sample: PBMCs or T cells enriched from blood (not recorded which). The receptors were sampled from a woman aged 18 to 35 with acute COVID-19.

The chain recombines TRBV2 with TRBJ1-5; TRBD1 is a possible D gene (5 bases). CDR1 and CDR2 from the germline V gene are SNHLY and FYNNEI. The CDR3 sequence is 16 residues long. V lost 5 bases to trimming and J lost 2 bases, with 16 bases between them. CDR3 nucleotide sequence: TGTGCCAGCAGTCCCAAGGGGATCCTAGGCAATCAGCCCCAGCATTTT. It encodes CASSPKGILGNQPQHF.

The chain carries TRBV4-2 and TRBJ2-4, with D tentatively TRBD1 (5 bases). Trimming shortened V by 3 bases and J by 1 base, and 10 bases separated the two germline ends. In germline, CDR1 is LGHNA, CDR2 YNFKEQ. This CDR3 has 15 residues. The CDR3 protein is CASSHKGVAKNIQYF. The CDR3 DNA reads as TGTGCCAGCAGCCATAAAGGGGTGGCCAAAAACATTCAGTACTTC.

The chain joins TRBV5-4 to TRBJ1-1, with a tentative D call TRBD1 (5 bases). CDR3 length equals 13 residues. V was clipped by 2 bases and J by 6 bases, with 11 bases between them. Germline assignment: CDR1 SGHNT and CDR2 YYREEE (reference sequence). The CDR3, as DNA: TGTGCCAGCAGCTTTGGGGGGATTGCTGAAGCTTTCTTT. As protein: CASSFGGIAEAFF.

The chain carries TRBV5-1 and TRBJ2-1, with 12 nucleotides matching TRBD2. V lost 2 bases to trimming and J lost 6 bases; unmatched junction nucleotides: 3. CDR3 length: 15 amino acids. CDR1 is SGHRS and CDR2 is YFSETQ in the germline V gene. CDR3 nucleotide sequence: TGCGCCAGCAGCTTTTCTAGCGGGGGGGGCAATGAGCAGTTCTTC. Translation gives CASSFSSGGGNEQFF.

V usage is TRBV2 and J usage is TRBJ1-4, with D uncertain. Germline V lookup: CDR1 SNHLY, CDR2 FYNNEI. The CDR3 extends over 13 amino acids. V was pared by 5 bases and J by 8 bases, with 12 bases between. The CDR3 protein is CASSPLIEEKLFF. The CDR3 DNA reads TGTGCCAGCAGTCCCTTGATTGAGGAAAAACTGTTTTTT.

The V and J genes are TRBV30 and TRBJ2-2, with TRBD1 as a possible D gene (5 bases). CDR1 and CDR2 (germline): GTSNPN, SVGIG (reference sequence). Trimming left V 5 bases short and J 1 base short, with 5 bases between. The CDR3 has 12 residues. The CDR3 DNA reads as TGTGCCTGGGGACAGAACACCGGGGAGCTGTTTTTT. Amino acid sequence: CAWGQNTGELFF.

The chain uses TRBV27 and TRBJ2-2; the match to TRBD2 covers 10 bases. CDR1 and CDR2 from the germline V gene are MNHEY and SMNVEV (reference sequence). Trimming removed 5 bases from V and 3 bases from J; junction bases left unmatched: 6. The CDR3 extends over 16 amino acids. The DNA of the CDR3 is TGTGCCAGCAGTGGCTTCCTAGCGGGGGACACCGGGGAGCTGTTTTTT. Its translation: CASSGFLAGDTGELFF.

The V and J genes are TRBV6-5 and TRBJ2-1, with D unresolved. The germline V and J ends were trimmed by 7 bases and 4 bases, with 5 bases remaining between them. CDR3 size: 11 residues. Germline assignment: CDR1 MNHEY and CDR2 SVGAGI. CDR3 region: CASTTYNEQFF. The CDR3 DNA reads as TGTGCCAGCACCACATACAATGAGCAGTTCTTC.

V and J are TRBV10-3 and TRBJ1-2, with 7 bases fitting TRBD1. This CDR3 region has 14 residues. The V gene end was trimmed by 7 bases and the J gene end by 4 bases; junction bases not matched to a gene: 9. CDR1 is ENHRY, CDR2 SYGVKD, per germline. The CDR3 bases are TGTGCCATCAAAGGGACAGAGGCGGGCTATGGCTACACCTTC. Translated, it gives CAIKGTEAGYGYTF.

The chain recombines TRBV30 with TRBJ2-5; D not resolved. The CDR3 runs 13 residues. The germline V gene encodes CDR1 GTSNPN and CDR2 SVGIG (reference sequence). V dropped 0 bases and J dropped 5 bases, with 10 bases sitting between them. The CDR3 DNA sequence: TGTGCCTGGAGTGTGCATGTCCGGGAGACCCAGTACTTC. This encodes CAWSVHVRETQYF.

The rearrangement links TRBV3-1 (or the pseudogene TRBV3-2) to TRBJ1-6; TRBD1 aligns across 7 bases. CDR3 length equals 17 residues. Germline values: CDR1 LGHDT, CDR2 YNNKEL (reference sequence). The V and J ends lost 0 bases and 5 bases, in that order; junction bases with no gene match: 7. The CDR3 nucleotides are TGTGCCAGCAGCCAAGAGTGGGACAGATTGAATAATTCACCCCTCCACTTT. This codes for CASSQEWDRLNNSPLHF.

The chain couples TRBV12-3 or TRBV12-4 to TRBJ2-1, with D perhaps TRBD2 (6 bases). Trimming pared 3 bases from V and 4 bases from J, leaving 7 bases between. The CDR3 is made up of 13 amino acids. The CDR3 DNA is TGTGCCAGCAGTTTTGGGGGGTACAATGAGCAGTTCTTC. It codes for CASSFGGYNEQFF.

The gene calls are TRBV5-5 and TRBJ2-3, with 8 bases lining up with TRBD2. In germline, CDR1 is SGHKS, CDR2 YYEKEE (reference sequence). V was clipped by 0 bases and J by 5 bases; unmatched bases: 11. The CDR3 extends over 17 amino acids. The CDR3 nucleotides are TGTGCCAGCAGCTTGGCATCGTTAGCGGGAAGGGGAGATACGCAGTATTTT. Protein product: CASSLASLAGRGDTQYF.

On this clone: The same CDR3 is also encoded by other DNA sequences in this sample. The chain is built from TRBV28 and TRBJ1-1; TRBD1 agrees at 7 bases. Germline CDR1 is MDHEN and CDR2 is SYDVKM. This CDR3 has 12 residues. The trim removed 5 bases at V and 4 bases at J, leaving 1 base unmatched. The CDR3, as DNA: TGTGCCAGCAGTCGACAGGGCACTGAAGCTTTCTTT. This encodes CASSRQGTEAFF.

The chain carries TRBV2 and TRBJ2-5, with 9 bases lining up with TRBD2. The junction had 9 bases not matched to a gene; V was cut back by 9 bases and J by 7 bases. The germline V gene encodes CDR1 SNHLY and CDR2 FYNNEI. The CDR3 covers 13 residues. CDR3 sequence (DNA): TGTGCCAGTGAGACTAGCGGCAAGGGGACCCAGTACTTC. Protein product: CASETSGKGTQYF.

The rearrangement uses TRBV19 and TRBJ2-1; possibly TRBD1 for D (6 bases). V was trimmed by 5 bases and J by 0 bases, leaving 11 bases between them. Germline V gene lookup returns CDR1 LNHDA and CDR2 SQIVND (reference sequence). The CDR3 runs to 15 residues. The CDR3 loop reads CASSPGQSSYNEQFF. The CDR3 DNA reads TGTGCCAGTAGTCCCGGACAGAGCTCCTACAATGAGCAGTTCTTC.

This clone was picked up one time. The chain recombines TRBV2 with TRBJ1-1, with TRBD1 identical over 7 bases. The CDR3 totals 15 residues. With 5 bases clipped from V and 7 bases from J, the junction kept 13 bases outside the gene matches. Looked up from germline, CDR1 is SNHLY and CDR2 is FYNNEI. CDR3 sequence reads: CASSPAHDRAFEAFF. The CDR3, as DNA: TGTGCCAGCAGTCCCGCTCATGACAGGGCTTTTGAAGCTTTCTTT.

The chain recombines TRBV7-9 with TRBJ1-4, with D uncertain. V was trimmed by 4 bases and J by 4 bases, leaving 10 bases between them. Germline loops: CDR1 SEHNR, CDR2 FQNEAQ (reference sequence). CDR3 length: 14 residues. The CDR3 DNA follows: TGTGCCAGCAGCTCTGACTTTTATAATGAAAAACTGTTTTTT. It translates to CASSSDFYNEKLFF.

This chain uses TRBV5-1 with TRBJ2-3, with D tentatively TRBD1 (5 bases). Germline CDR1 and CDR2: SGHRS and YFSETQ. The CDR3 runs 17 residues. Trimming took off 0 bases at V and 1 base at J, with 15 bases between the two ends. CDR3 amino acids: CASSLAVQAPGTDTQYF. Written as DNA, the CDR3 is TGCGCCAGCAGCTTGGCCGTACAGGCGCCCGGCACAGATACGCAGTATTTT. Full variable domain (outside the CDR3, taken from reference TRBV5-1 and TRBJ2-3): KAGVTQTPRYLIKTRGQQVTLSCSPISGHRSVSWYQQTPGQGLQFLFEYFSETQRNKGNFPGRFSGRQFSNSRSEMNVSTLELGDSALYLCASSLAVQAPGTDTQYFGPGTRLTVL.